This T cell receptor beta chain comes out of a study of shared clonotypes between healthy human individuals. Overall study context: The people who gave samples were two women and a few men aged 18 to 49.

Assay: immunoSEQ multiplex PCR; the TCRdb copy retains only in-frame clones and omits some. The table lists 850,000 to 1,100,000 clones, around 77% of them singletons. As to this clone: The antigen is not known.

With V trimmed by 5 bases and J by 4 bases, 4 bases remained unmatched. The CDR3 totals 15 residues. Germline V gene lookup returns CDR1 MNHNY and CDR2 SVGAGI (reference sequence). Whole-study findings and limits: A reduction in generation probabilities was seen for non-shared clonotypes relative to those shared by all four donors. Naive subsets usually exceeded memory subsets in estimated richness.

Splitting of CD4+ cells produced CD45RA+ naive and CD45RA-negative memory subsets. Source material: memory CD4+ T cells from PBMCs. Subset described: CD45RA-negative fraction. V usage is TRBV6-6 and J usage is TRBJ2-2; 10 bases agree with TRBD1. The receptor was isolated from a young man in good health. Some clones in this sample may be carry-over from other donors' samples. CDR3 region: CASSRQGAVTGELFF. Written as DNA, the CDR3 is TGTGCCAGCAGTAGACAGGGGGCGGTCACCGGGGAGCTGTTTTTT.